The rows below give T cell receptor beta chains drawn from one sample of a study of OX40 agonist ivuxolimab in advanced cancers. Clones were read by immunoSEQ multiplex PCR, and TCRdb kept only the in-frame ones, dropping some. The table lists tens of thousands of clones, about 91% of them singletons. Material: CD4+ or CD8+ T cells sorted from blood, obtained in a trial of the OX40 agonist ivuxolimab. The receptors were gathered from an adult with an advanced solid tumor such as melanoma, head and neck, liver or kidney cancer. CDR3s leave out the opening cysteine and the closing phenylalanine or tryptophan.

V gene,J gene,CDR3 protein
TRBV9,TRBJ2-1,ASSGRGNEQF
TRBV25-1,TRBJ2-6,ASMKTGGSGANVLT
TRBV5-6,TRBJ2-2,ASSLYGRANTGELF
TRBV4-1,TRBJ2-3,ASSKDGTGSSTDTQY
TRBV30,TRBJ2-1,AWSVGGPSHEQF
TRBV5-8,TRBJ1-1,ASSFRVRNTEAF
TRBV19,TRBJ1-6,ASGRVNSPLH
TRBV30,TRBJ1-2,AWRAGQTIGGYT
TRBV20-1,TRBJ1-1,SALSHTEAF
TRBV5-4,TRBJ2-7,ASSLAGNEQY
TRBV4-1,TRBJ2-7,ASGGTSGPESYEQY
TRBV5-1,TRBJ1-1,ASSLAIQNTEAF
TRBV30,TRBJ2-5,AWSEQQETQY
TRBV6-1,TRBJ2-2,ASSAVTNTGELF
TRBV2,TRBJ1-5,ASSAEGIQPQH
TRBV14,TRBJ1-2,ASSQVAGRTNYGYT
TRBV29-1,TRBJ2-3,SVEDPKAGGTDTQY
TRBV4-1,TRBJ2-7,ASTPGWGAYPYEQY
TRBV18,TRBJ1-5,ASSTSNQPQH
TRBV30,TRBJ2-5,AWSVISGEETQY
TRBV18,TRBJ1-3,ASSPQSRSSGNTIY
TRBV11-3,TRBJ2-1,ASSRGEWGYNEQF
TRBV10-2,TRBJ2-6,ASSEIGISGANVLT
TRBV27,TRBJ2-7,ASSTNRYEQY
TRBV9,TRBJ1-3,ASSVAGSGNTIY
TRBV7-2,TRBJ1-5,ASSLTKDQPQH
TRBV10-1,TRBJ2-7,ASSEWTITILTYEQY
TRBV21-1,TRBJ1-4,ASRGHFEEKLF
TRBV6-1,TRBJ2-2,ASRRDREAGELF
TRBV5-8,TRBJ2-5,ASNLGTEKETQY
TRBV11-3,TRBJ2-7,ASSSLYEQY
TRBV6-7,TRBJ2-7,ASSYPPGAGGDCEQY
TRBV6-5,TRBJ1-6,ASSYSRASYNSPLH
TRBV7-2,TRBJ1-2,ASSLERAPNYGYT
TRBV29-1,TRBJ2-3,SVGGGSTDTQY
TRBV6-1,TRBJ1-2,ASSGRTAPNYGYT
TRBV19,TRBJ2-5,ASSRLGGRRQFQETQY
TRBV18,TRBJ2-5,ASSPDPPGEQY
TRBV19,TRBJ1-4,ASSSTVEKLF
TRBV2,TRBJ1-1,ASSEGGTGEAF
TRBV4-2,TRBJ2-3,ASSSGQTDTQY
TRBV30,TRBJ1-1,AWRKAQGSEAF
TRBV25-1,TRBJ1-5,ASQDSSNQPQH
TRBV2,TRBJ2-3,ASSRRMGTDTQY
TRBV11-2,TRBJ2-7,ASSLDYREVPGLAGGQQY
TRBV6-1,TRBJ1-2,ASRQGAGNYGYT
TRBV25-1,TRBJ1-6,ASSDPGFKSPLH
TRBV4-1,TRBJ1-1,ASSRLGTDGKSNEAF
TRBV30,TRBJ1-5,AWTWGPGNQPQH
TRBV11-2,TRBJ1-3,ASSSDRGLNRESSGNTIY
TRBV5-4,TRBJ1-1,ASSRDLLMNTEAF
TRBV2,TRBJ2-2,ASGLADYTGELF